This T cell receptor (beta chain) was captured in a study of shared clonotypes between healthy human individuals. Study-level findings and limits: What rarefaction showed was incomplete sorted-subset sequencing despite large depth. Naive CD4 clonotypes overlapped across several donors at about 5.3%. Compared with memory subsets, naive subsets generally had larger estimated richness.

Measured with immunoSEQ multiplex PCR; TCRdb has only the in-frame clones, and not every one. The table includes about 1.5 million clones, approximately 97% detected once. The CDR3 spans 12 residues. CDR1 and CDR2 from the germline V gene are ENHRY and SYGVKD. The V end lost 2 bases, the J end lost 6 bases, and 7 bases lay between the germline ends. As concerns this clone: Its antigen is still unknown.

The source of this sequence is a man aged 25-45 years in good health. The chain uses TRBV10-3 and TRBJ1-2; no clear D gene. The sample consisted of naive CD4+ T cells sorted from blood. Stated subset: CD45RA+ positively selected. The CDR3 nucleotides read TGTGCCATCAGTGAGGCCAGGAATGGCTACACCTTC. It encodes CAISEARNGYTF.